The TCR beta chain under discussion was sequenced for a study of T cell repertoires in cytomegalovirus infection. Across the whole study: The study used recently identified HLA-C-restricted and well-studied HLA-B-restricted CMV epitopes. Based on public TCR beta signatures, there were indications of CMV infection and of a matching HLA type. General study points: The ex vivo response showed dominance by HLA-C-restricted CMV-specific TCR beta clonotypes.

Germline V gives CDR1 SGHAT, CDR2 FQDESV (reference sequence). The CDR3 spans 16 residues. V was pared by 5 bases and J by 7 bases, with 23 bases between. On this clonotype itself: Antigen specificity is unknown.

TCRdb reanalysed the reads using MiXCR and keeps one entry per CDR3 protein. The data contain some 320,000 distinct CDR3 sequences, about 27% of them seen just once; the ten biggest clones take up over 15%. The clonotype comes from a human donor in good health (CMV status not recorded). Some clones in this sample may be carry-over from other donors' samples. The sample here was cultured PBMCs, taken from culture after CMV antigen stimulation. This chain links TRBV11-1 with TRBJ2-5; D assignment may be TRBD1 or TRBD2 (5 bases each). Here the CDR3 reads CASSRRLSREPTTQYF. CDR3 DNA: TGTGCCAGCAGCCGTAGACTCAGCAGGGAGCCTACGACCCAGTACTTC. The full variable domain, completed using reference TRBV11-1 and TRBJ2-5, is EAEVAQSPRYKITEKSQAVAFWCDPISGHATLYWYRQILGQGPELLVQFQDESVVDDSQLPKDRFSAERLKGVDSTLKIQPAELGDSAMYLCASSRRLSREPTTQYFGPGTRLLVL.